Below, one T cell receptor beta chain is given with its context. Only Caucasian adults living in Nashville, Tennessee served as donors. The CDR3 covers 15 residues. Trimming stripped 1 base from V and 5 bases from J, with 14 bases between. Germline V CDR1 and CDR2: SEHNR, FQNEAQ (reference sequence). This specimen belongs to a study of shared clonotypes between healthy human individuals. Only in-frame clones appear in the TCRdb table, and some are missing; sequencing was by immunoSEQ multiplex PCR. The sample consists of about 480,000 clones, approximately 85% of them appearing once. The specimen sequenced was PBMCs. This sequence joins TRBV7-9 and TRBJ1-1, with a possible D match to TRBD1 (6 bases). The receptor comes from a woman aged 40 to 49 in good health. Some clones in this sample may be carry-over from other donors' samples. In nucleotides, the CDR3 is TGTGCCAGCAGCTTAGAGCAGGGGCGCGGGACTGAAGCTTTCTTT. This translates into CASSLEQGRGTEAFF.